Below, one T cell receptor (beta chain) is given with its context. Its antigen is still unknown. The V end was cut by 8 bases, the J end by 10 bases, with 18 bases between. The CDR3 is made up of 14 amino acids. CDR1 and CDR2 (germline): MGHRA, YSYEKL. Primers included in the PCR were 60 Vbeta and 13 Jbeta primers. Assay used: immunoSEQ multiplex PCR; TCRdb lists only in-frame clones, some missing. Among about 210,000 clones, approximately 82% were seen once, and the ten largest hold roughly 10%. The data belong to a study of cytomegalovirus exposure and HLA in healthy donors. Background on the study: Previous work identified 95 million to 140 million unique TCR beta sequences from about 200 million T cells. Assignment to the Caucasian-associated ancestry cluster applied to around four fifths of the roughly 410 genotyped donors. Points from the study as a whole: Within a later analysis, the majority of CMV-associated TCR beta chains appeared HLA-restricted. Donors belonging to an Asian-associated ancestry cluster reportedly showed fewer N-insertions in productive TCRs than the 666-donor mean, according to what a later analysis found.

The sequence came from a woman between 45 and 60 years old in good health and CMV-seropositive. Specimen: PBMCs. The rearrangement uses TRBV4-1 and TRBJ1-6, with D possibly being TRBD1 (6 bases). The CDR3 reads CASGTTGAKSPLHF. Here the CDR3 DNA reads TGCGCCAGCGGGACGACAGGAGCAAAGTCACCCCTCCACTTT.